The 15 T cell receptor beta chains below come from one sample, sequenced in a study of Tregs in tolerant kidney transplant recipients. This table comes from immunoSEQ multiplex PCR, and its TCRdb copy is limited to in-frame clones, with some not included. The sample has 25,000 to 35,000 clones; the top ten hold about 8%. Sequences were derived from CD8+ T cells from blood, sampled before the transplant. The origin of the receptors is a human donor who received a combined kidney and bone marrow transplant.

Details on this clone: The DNA ends 3 residues before the CDR3 does, and the rest of the CDR3 is filled in from the germline J gene. The chain is built from TRBV5-1 and TRBJ1-1; a weak D match, TRBD1 (6 bases). This CDR3 has 14 residues. Germline loops: CDR1 SGHRS, CDR2 YFSETQ. V was shortened by 2 bases and J by 0 bases, with 8 bases between the two germline ends. The CDR3 DNA, read in part, is TGCGCCAGCAGCTTATCAGGGGTGAACACTGAA. Protein sequence: CASSLSGVNTE. The entire CDR3 is CASSLSGVNTEAFF.

Note on this clone: The CDR3 end lies 3 residues beyond the end of the read and is filled in from the germline J gene. V and J are TRBV5-5 and TRBJ2-1; 11 bases agree with TRBD2. Germline values: CDR1 SGHKS, CDR2 YYEKEE (reference sequence). This CDR3 is built from 15 residues. V shed 4 bases, J shed 6 bases, and the junction held 6 bases outside the gene matches. The sequenced CDR3 bases are TGTGCCAGCAGCCCAACTAGCGGGGGCCCCAATGAG. It encodes CASSPTSGGPNE. The whole CDR3 is CASSPTSGGPNEQFF.

With regard to this clone: The read terminates 3 residues before the CDR3 end, so the remaining end is supplied by the germline J gene. The V call is TRBV30, the J call TRBJ2-1; the D is unclear. This CDR3 comprises 16 residues. Germline values: CDR1 GTSNPN, CDR2 SVGIG (reference sequence). V was pared by 0 bases and J by 2 bases, with 14 bases between. The CDR3 loop reads CAWSVRRLLPYNEQFF. The CDR3 DNA, read in part, is TGTGCCTGGAGTGTAAGGCGACTGCTGCCCTACAATGAG. Looking up the rest from reference TRBV30 and TRBJ2-1 gives the full variable domain: SQTIHQWPATLVQPVGSPLSLECTVEGTSNPNLYWYRQAAGRGLQLLFYSVGIGQISSEVPQNLSASRPQDRQFILSSKKLLLSDSGFYLCAWSVRRLLPYNEQFFGPGTRLTVL.

As for this clone: Coverage ceases 3 residues before the CDR3 finishes, and the germline J gene fills in the end. This chain uses TRBV29-1 with TRBJ1-1; unclear D gene. With 7 bases removed from V and 2 bases from J, the gap between germline ends came to 14 bases. From germline, CDR1 is SQVTM and CDR2 ANQGSEA. The CDR3 is 13 residues long. The CDR3 is CSARVPPNTEAFF. The part of the CDR3 DNA that was read is TGCAGCGCTAGAGTACCCCCAAACACTGAA.

In the case of this clone: The CDR3 end is not reached by the read, which stops 3 residues before it; the germline J gene fills it in. The J gene is TRBJ1-6, the V gene TRBV20-1; 7 bases line up with TRBD1. Germline CDR1 and CDR2: DFQATT and SNEGSKA (reference sequence). V shed 0 bases and J 0 bases; nucleotides not matched to a gene: 5. The CDR3 runs to 17 residues. CDR3 DNA (partial): TGCAGTGCTAGAGACCCACAGGGGAGCTCCTATAATTCACCC. Its translation is CSARDPQGSSYNSP. The complete CDR3 protein is CSARDPQGSSYNSPLHF.

Concerning this clone itself: The observed sequence ends 3 residues before the CDR3 terminus, with the missing tail filled in from the germline J gene. V and J are TRBV19 and TRBJ2-1, with D perhaps matching TRBD1 (6 bases). The CDR3 sequence is 15 residues long. The germline CDR1 and CDR2 sequences are LNHDA and SQIVND (reference sequence). Trimming shortened V by 1 base and J by 0 bases, and 7 bases separated the two germline ends. Partial CDR3 DNA: TGTGCCAGTAGTATAGGGACAGTCTCCTACAATGAG. Translated, it gives CASSIGTVSYNE. The whole CDR3 reads CASSIGTVSYNEQFF.

Points on this clone: The read falls 3 residues short of the CDR3 end, and the missing part is taken from the germline J gene. This rearrangement joins TRBV29-1 to TRBJ1-2; TRBD1 matches at 8 bases. This CDR3 is 17 amino acids long. The V segment lost 5 bases and the J segment 2 bases; nucleotides outside the gene matches: 16. Germline V gives CDR1 SQVTM, CDR2 ANQGSEA. CDR3 bases read: TGCAGCGTTCAATCCGGGACAGGTCCTTTTGGGAACTATGGC. Its translation is CSVQSGTGPFGNYG. The whole CDR3 protein reads CSVQSGTGPFGNYGYTF.

On this clone itself: The observed sequence ends 3 residues before the CDR3 terminus, with the missing tail filled in from the germline J gene. The rearrangement uses TRBV5-1 and TRBJ1-1, with D unresolved. The CDR3 extends over 13 amino acids. The V and J ends lost 0 bases and 3 bases respectively, with 6 bases between them. Germline lookup yields CDR1 SGHRS and CDR2 YFSETQ. The covered CDR3 bases are TGCGCCAGCAGCTTGGAAACGGACACTGAA. The encoded protein is CASSLETDTE. Given in full, the CDR3 is CASSLETDTEAFF.

With regard to this clone: The CDR3 is cut off 3 residues early in the read; its end comes from the germline J gene. V usage is TRBV7-8 and J usage is TRBJ2-7; TRBD1 matches at 8 bases. The V and J ends lost 0 bases and 3 bases, in that order; junction bases with no gene match: 1. Germline CDR1 reads SGHVS; CDR2 reads FQNEAQ. The CDR3 totals 14 residues. The part of the CDR3 DNA that was read is TGTGCCAGCAGCTTAGCCGGGACAGGCTACGAG. Its protein product is CASSLAGTGYE. In full, the CDR3 reads CASSLAGTGYEQYF.

About this clone: The CDR3 extends 3 residues past the end of the read, so its final part is completed from the germline J gene. The chain has TRBV10-3 and TRBJ1-4, with D maybe TRBD1 (6 bases). Germline V CDR1 and CDR2: ENHRY, SYGVKD. V lost 4 bases, J lost 7 bases, and 13 bases lay in between. CDR3 size: 14 residues. CDR3 DNA, as far as it was read: TGTGCCATCAGTGTTACACAGGGTCCTGAAAAA. Translating gives CAISVTQGPEK. The entire CDR3 protein reads CAISVTQGPEKLFF.

As regards this clone: The read is 3 residues too short to cover the CDR3 end, so that end is filled in from the germline J gene. The rearrangement joins TRBV6-2 or TRBV6-3 to TRBJ2-7; 15 nucleotides match TRBD2. The CDR3 is 17 amino acids. V dropped 7 bases and J dropped 4; count of bases not matched to a gene: 11. From germline, CDR1 is MNHEY and CDR2 SVGEGT. This CDR3 reads CASTGTSGRSGVYEQYF. The sequenced part of the CDR3 DNA is TGTGCCAGCACCGGGACTAGCGGGAGGAGCGGAGTTTACGAG.

Comments on this clone: The read terminates 3 residues ahead of where the CDR3 ends, so the germline J gene completes it. The J gene is TRBJ2-7, the V gene TRBV7-9; D might be TRBD2 (5 bases). V was shortened by 5 bases and J by 3 bases, with 8 bases between the two germline ends. From germline, CDR1 is SEHNR and CDR2 FQNEAQ (reference sequence). The CDR3 loop spans 12 amino acids. The covered CDR3 bases are TGTGCCAGCAGCCCCGAGGGCTACGAG. Its translation: CASSPEGYE. The full CDR3 reads CASSPEGYEQYF.

To note about this clone: The read stops 3 residues short of the end of the CDR3; the missing end is completed from the germline J gene. The chain employs TRBV2 and TRBJ2-5, with no clear D. Between the trimmed V and J ends, which lost 5 bases and 5 bases, there was a span of 9 bases. The CDR3 has 12 residues. The germline gives CDR1 SNHLY, CDR2 FYNNEI. CDR3 in amino acids: CASSTVGETQYF. CDR3 DNA, as far as it was read: TGTGCCAGCAGTACGGTAGGGGAGACC.

Comments on this clone: The read is 3 residues too short to cover the CDR3 end, so that end is filled in from the germline J gene. J is TRBJ2-3 and V is TRBV4-1; TRBD2 matches 9 bases. The germline V gene encodes CDR1 MGHRA and CDR2 YSYEKL. Trimming removed 4 bases from V and 3 bases from J; junction bases left unmatched: 8. The CDR3 covers 16 residues. Partial CDR3 DNA: TGCGCCAGCAGCCTTTTAGCGGGAGAGGTGACAGATACG. This codes for CASSLLAGEVTDT. In full, the CDR3 is CASSLLAGEVTDTQYF.

Details on this clone: The CDR3 end falls 3 residues outside the read, so it is completed with the germline J gene. V is TRBV7-6 and J is TRBJ2-1; 11 nucleotides align to TRBD2. The germline V gene has CDR1 SGHVS and CDR2 FNYEAQ. The V gene end was trimmed by 1 base and the J gene end by 7 bases; junction bases not matched to a gene: 6. This CDR3 has 16 amino acids. This chain's CDR3 is CASSLEVAGGLNEQFF. Incomplete CDR3 DNA: TGTGCCAGCAGCTTAGAGGTAGCGGGGGGGCTGAATGAG.